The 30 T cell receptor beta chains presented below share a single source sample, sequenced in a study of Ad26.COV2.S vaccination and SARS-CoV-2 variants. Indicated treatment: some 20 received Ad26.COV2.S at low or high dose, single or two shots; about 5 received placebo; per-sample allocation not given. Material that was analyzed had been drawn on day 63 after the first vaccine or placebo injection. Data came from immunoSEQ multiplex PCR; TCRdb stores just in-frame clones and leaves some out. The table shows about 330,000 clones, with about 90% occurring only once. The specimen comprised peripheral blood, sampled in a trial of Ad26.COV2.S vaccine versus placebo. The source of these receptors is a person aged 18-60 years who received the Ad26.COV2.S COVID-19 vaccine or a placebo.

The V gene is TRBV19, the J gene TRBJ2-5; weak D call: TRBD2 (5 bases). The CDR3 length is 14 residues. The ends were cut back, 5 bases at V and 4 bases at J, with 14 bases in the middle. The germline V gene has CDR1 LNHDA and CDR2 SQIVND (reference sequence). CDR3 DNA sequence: TGTGCCAGTAGTCCCTTAGGAGGCAGAGAGACCCAGTACTTC. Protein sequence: CASSPLGGRETQYF.

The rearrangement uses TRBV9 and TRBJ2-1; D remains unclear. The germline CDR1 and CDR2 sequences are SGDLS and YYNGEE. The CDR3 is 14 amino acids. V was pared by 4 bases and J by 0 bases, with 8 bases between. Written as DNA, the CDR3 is TGTGCCAGCAGCAGCCCCGGCTCCTACAATGAGCAGTTCTTC. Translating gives CASSSPGSYNEQFF.

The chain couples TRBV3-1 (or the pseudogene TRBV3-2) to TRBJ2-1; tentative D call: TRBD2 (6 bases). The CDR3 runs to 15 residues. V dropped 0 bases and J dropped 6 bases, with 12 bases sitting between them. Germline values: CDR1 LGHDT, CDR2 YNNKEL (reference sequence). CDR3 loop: CASSQDTSRGNEQFF. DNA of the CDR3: TGTGCCAGCAGCCAAGACACTAGCCGCGGCAATGAGCAGTTCTTC.

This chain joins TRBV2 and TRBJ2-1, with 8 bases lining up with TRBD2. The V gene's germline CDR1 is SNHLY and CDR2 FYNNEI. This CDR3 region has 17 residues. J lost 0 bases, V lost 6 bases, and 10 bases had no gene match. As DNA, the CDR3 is TGTGCCAGCAGACTAGAAAGGAGCGGGAGCTCCTACAATGAGCAGTTCTTC. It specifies CASRLERSGSSYNEQFF.

DNA for the CDR3: TGTGCCAGCAGCCCAAGGGGAAGGAACTTGTACAATGAGCAGTTCTTC. This codes for CASSPRGRNLYNEQFF. This chain uses TRBV7-3 with TRBJ2-1, with D possibly being TRBD1 (5 bases). Trimming took off 5 bases at V and 4 bases at J, with 18 bases between the two ends. CDR1 is SGHTA and CDR2 is FQGTGA in the germline V gene. This CDR3 is built from 16 residues. The whole variable domain, remainder taken from reference TRBV7-3 and TRBJ2-1, is GAGVSQTPSNKVTEKGKYVELRCDPISGHTALYWYRQSLGQGPEFLIYFQGTGAADDSGLPNDRFFAVRPEGSVSTLKIQRTERGDSAVYLCASSPRGRNLYNEQFFGPGTRLTVL.

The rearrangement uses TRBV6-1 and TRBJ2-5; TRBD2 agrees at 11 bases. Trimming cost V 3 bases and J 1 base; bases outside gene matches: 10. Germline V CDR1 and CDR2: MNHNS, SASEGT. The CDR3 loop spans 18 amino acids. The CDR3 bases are TGTGCCAGCAGTGAGATGACTAGCGGGGAAGGGGTCCAAGAGACCCAGTACTTC. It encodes CASSEMTSGEGVQETQYF.

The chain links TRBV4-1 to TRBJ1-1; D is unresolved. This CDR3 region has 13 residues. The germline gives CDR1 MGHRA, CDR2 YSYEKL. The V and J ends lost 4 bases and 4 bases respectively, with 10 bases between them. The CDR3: CASSPRRVTEAFF. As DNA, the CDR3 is TGCGCCAGCAGCCCACGGCGGGTCACTGAAGCTTTCTTT.

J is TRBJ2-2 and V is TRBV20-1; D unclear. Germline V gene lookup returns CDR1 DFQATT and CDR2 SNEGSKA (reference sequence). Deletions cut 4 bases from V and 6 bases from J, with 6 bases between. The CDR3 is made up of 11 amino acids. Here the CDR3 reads CSAKGPGELFF. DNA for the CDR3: TGCAGTGCTAAAGGGCCCGGGGAGCTGTTTTTT.

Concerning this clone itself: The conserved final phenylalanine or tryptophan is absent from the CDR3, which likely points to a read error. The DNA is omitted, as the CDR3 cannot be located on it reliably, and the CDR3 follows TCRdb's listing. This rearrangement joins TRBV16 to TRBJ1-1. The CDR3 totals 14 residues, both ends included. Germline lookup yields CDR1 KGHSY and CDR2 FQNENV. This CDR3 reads CASSHQLNDPSSVL.

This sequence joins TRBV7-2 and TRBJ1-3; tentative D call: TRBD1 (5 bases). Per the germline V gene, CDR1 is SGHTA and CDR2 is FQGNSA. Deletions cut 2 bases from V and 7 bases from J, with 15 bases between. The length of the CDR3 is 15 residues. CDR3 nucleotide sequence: TGTGCCAGCAGCTTACGGGACTCCCCGGGGAACACCATATATTTT. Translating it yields CASSLRDSPGNTIYF.

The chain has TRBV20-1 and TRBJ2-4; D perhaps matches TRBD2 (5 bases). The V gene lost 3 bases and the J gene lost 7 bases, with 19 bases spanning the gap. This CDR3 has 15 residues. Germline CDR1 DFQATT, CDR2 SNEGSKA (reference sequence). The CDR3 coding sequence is TGCAGTGCTAGTAACACCGGAGGCCCGGGGAACATTCAGTACTTC. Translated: CSASNTGGPGNIQYF.

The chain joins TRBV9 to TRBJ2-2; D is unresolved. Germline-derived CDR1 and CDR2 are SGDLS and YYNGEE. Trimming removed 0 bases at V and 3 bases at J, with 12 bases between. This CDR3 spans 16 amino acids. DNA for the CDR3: TGTGCCAGCAGCGTAGGTTGGACCTCCTACACCGGGGAGCTGTTTTTT. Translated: CASSVGWTSYTGELFF.

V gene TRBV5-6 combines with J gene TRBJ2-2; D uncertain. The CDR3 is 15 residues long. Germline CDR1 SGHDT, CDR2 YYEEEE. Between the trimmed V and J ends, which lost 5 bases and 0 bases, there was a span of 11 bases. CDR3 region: CASRLRRSNTGELFF. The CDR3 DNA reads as TGTGCCAGCAGACTCAGGCGGTCGAACACCGGGGAGCTGTTTTTT.

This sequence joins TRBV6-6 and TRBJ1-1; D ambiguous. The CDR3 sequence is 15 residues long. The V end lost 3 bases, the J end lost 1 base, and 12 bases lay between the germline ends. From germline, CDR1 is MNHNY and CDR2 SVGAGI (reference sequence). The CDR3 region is CASSYPAEGNTEAFF. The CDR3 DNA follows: TGTGCCAGCAGTTATCCGGCTGAGGGGAACACTGAAGCTTTCTTT.

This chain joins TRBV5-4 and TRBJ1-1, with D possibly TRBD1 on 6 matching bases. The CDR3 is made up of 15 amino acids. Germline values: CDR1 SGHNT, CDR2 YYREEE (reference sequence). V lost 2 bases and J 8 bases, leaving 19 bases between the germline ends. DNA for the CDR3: TGTGCCAGCAGCTTCTTACAGGGTAAGATATCCGAAGCTTTCTTT. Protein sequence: CASSFLQGKISEAFF.

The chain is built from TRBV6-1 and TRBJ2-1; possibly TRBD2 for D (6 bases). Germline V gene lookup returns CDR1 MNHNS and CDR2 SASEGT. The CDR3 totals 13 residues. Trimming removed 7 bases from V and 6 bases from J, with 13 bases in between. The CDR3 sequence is CASTEAGFNEQFF. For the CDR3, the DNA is TGTGCCAGCACCGAGGCGGGGTTCAATGAGCAGTTCTTC.

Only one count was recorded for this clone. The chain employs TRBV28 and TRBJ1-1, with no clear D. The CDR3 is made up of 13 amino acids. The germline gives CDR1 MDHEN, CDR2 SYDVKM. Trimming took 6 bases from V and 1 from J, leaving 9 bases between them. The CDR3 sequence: CASRVAWNTEAFF. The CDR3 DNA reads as TGTGCCAGCAGAGTGGCGTGGAACACTGAAGCTTTCTTT.

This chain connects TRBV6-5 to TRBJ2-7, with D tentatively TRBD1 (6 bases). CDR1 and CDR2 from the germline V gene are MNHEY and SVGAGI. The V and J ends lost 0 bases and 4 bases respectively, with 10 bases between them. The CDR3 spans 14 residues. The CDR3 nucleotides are TGTGCCAGCAGTTACTCGAACAGGGCTTACGAGCAGTACTTC. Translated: CASSYSNRAYEQYF.

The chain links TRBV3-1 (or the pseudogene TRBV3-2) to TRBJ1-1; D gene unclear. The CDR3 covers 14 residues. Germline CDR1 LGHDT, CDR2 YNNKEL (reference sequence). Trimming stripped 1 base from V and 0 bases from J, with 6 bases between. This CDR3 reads CASSQAGLNTEAFF. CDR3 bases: TGTGCCAGCAGCCAAGCCGGGCTGAACACTGAAGCTTTCTTT.

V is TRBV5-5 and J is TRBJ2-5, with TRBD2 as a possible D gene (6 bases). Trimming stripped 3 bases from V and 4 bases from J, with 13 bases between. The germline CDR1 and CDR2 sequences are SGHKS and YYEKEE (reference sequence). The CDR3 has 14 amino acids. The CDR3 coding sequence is TGTGCCAGCAGCTGGACATCCGGGGGAGAGACCCAGTACTTC. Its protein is CASSWTSGGETQYF.

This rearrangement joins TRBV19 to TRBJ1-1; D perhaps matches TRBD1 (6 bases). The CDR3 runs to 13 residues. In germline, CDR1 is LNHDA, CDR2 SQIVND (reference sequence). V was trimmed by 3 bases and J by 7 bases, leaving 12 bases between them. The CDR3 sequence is CASSIYREGEAFF. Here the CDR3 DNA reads TGTGCCAGTAGTATCTACAGGGAGGGTGAAGCTTTCTTT.

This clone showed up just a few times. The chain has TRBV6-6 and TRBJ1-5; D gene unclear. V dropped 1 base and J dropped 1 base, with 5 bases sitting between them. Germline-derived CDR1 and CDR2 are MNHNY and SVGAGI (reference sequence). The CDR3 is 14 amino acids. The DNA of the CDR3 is TGTGCCAGCAGTTACTTACAGAGCAATCAGCCCCAGCATTTT. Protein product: CASSYLQSNQPQHF.

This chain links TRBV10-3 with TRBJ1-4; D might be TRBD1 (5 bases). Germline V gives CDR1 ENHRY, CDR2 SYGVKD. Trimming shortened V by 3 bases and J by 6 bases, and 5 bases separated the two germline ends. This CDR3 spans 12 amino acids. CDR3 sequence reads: CAISEGDEKLFF. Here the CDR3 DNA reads TGTGCCATCAGTGAAGGGGATGAAAAACTGTTTTTT.

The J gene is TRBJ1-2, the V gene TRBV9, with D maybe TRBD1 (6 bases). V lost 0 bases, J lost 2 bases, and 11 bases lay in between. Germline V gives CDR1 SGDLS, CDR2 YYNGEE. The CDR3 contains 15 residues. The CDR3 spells CASSVETGPNYGYTF. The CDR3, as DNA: TGTGCCAGCAGCGTAGAAACAGGGCCAAACTATGGCTACACCTTC.

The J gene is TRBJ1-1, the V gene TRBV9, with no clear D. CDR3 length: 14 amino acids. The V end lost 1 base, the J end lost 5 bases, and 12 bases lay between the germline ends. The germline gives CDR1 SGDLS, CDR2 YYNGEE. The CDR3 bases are TGTGCCAGCAGCGTAAAATGGCAGGTGACTGAAGCTTTCTTT. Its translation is CASSVKWQVTEAFF.

CDR3: CASSEMGGPYNEQFF. The CDR3 DNA reads TGTGCCAGCAGTGAAATGGGAGGACCCTACAATGAGCAGTTCTTC. The genes are TRBV2 and TRBJ2-1; D possibly corresponds to TRBD2 (6 bases). Looked up from germline, CDR1 is SNHLY and CDR2 is FYNNEI. V gave up 2 bases and J gave up 2 bases, with 10 bases separating them. The CDR3 sequence is 15 residues long.

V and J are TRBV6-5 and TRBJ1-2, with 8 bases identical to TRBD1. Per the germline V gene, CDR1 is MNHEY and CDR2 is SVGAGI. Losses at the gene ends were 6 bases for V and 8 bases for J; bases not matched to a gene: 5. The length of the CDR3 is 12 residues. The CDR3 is CASRDRVEGYTF. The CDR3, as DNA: TGTGCCAGCAGGGACAGGGTCGAGGGCTACACCTTC.

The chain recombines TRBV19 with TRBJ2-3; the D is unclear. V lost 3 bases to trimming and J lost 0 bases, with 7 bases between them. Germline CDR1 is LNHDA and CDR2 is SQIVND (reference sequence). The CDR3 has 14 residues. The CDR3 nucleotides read TGTGCCAGTAGTATTTCGCCTAGCACAGATACGCAGTATTTT. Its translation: CASSISPSTDTQYF.

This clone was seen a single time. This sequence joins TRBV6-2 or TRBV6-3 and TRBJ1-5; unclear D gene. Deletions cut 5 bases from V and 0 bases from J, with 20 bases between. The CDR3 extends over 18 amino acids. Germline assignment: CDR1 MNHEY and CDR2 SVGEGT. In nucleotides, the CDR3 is TGTGCCAGCAGTCGCGTTACCCGGGCCTTGGTTAGCAATCAGCCCCAGCATTTT. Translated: CASSRVTRALVSNQPQHF.

In DNA, the CDR3 is TGTGCCAGCAGCCAAACCGGGACAGGGACGTTTAAAGGCTACACCTTC. It is translated as CASSQTGTGTFKGYTF. The chain combines TRBV14 with TRBJ1-2; 9 nucleotides align to TRBD1. The junction had 12 bases not matched to a gene; V was cut back by 2 bases and J by 8 bases. The CDR3 totals 16 residues. Germline loops: CDR1 SGHDN, CDR2 FVKESK.